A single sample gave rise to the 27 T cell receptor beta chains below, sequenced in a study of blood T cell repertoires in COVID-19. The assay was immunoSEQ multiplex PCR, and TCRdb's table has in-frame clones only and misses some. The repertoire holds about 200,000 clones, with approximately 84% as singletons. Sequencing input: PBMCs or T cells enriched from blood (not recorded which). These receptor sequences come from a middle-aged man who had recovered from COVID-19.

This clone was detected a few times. This CDR3 is CASSQDSLDYGYTF. In nucleotides, the CDR3 is TGCGCCAGCAGCCAAGATAGTCTGGACTATGGCTACACCTTC. The J gene is TRBJ1-2, the V gene TRBV4-1, with unresolved D. Germline V gene lookup returns CDR1 MGHRA and CDR2 YSYEKL. Trimming removed 0 bases from V and 3 bases from J, with 8 bases in between. The CDR3 covers 14 residues.

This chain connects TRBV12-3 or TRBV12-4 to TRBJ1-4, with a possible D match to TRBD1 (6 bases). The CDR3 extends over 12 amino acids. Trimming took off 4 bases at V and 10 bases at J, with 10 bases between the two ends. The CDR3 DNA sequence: TGTGCCAGCAGTTCTGAGGGGGTAAAACTGTTTTTT. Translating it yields CASSSEGVKLFF.

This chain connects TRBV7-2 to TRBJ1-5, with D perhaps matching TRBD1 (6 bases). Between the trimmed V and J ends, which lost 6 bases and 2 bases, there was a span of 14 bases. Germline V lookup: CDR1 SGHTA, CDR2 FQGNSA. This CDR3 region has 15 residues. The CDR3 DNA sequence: TGTGCCAGCAGTTACAGGGACCGGGGCAATCAGCCCCAGCATTTT. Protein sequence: CASSYRDRGNQPQHF. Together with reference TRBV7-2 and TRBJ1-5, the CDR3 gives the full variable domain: GAGVSQSPSNKVTEKGKDVELRCDPISGHTALYWYRQSLGQGLEFLIYFQGNSAPDKSGLPSDRFSAERTGGSVSTLTIQRTQQEDSAVYLCASSYRDRGNQPQHFGDGTRLSIL.

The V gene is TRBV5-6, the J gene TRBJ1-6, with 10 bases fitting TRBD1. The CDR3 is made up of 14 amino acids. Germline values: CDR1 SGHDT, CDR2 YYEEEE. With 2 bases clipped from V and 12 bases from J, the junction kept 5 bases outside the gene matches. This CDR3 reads CASSFDRGRRPLHF. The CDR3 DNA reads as TGTGCCAGCAGCTTTGACAGGGGGCGCAGACCCCTCCACTTT.

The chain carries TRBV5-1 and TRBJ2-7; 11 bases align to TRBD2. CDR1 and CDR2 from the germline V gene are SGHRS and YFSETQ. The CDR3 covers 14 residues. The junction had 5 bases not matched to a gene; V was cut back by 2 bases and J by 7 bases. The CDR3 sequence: CASSFLAGGWEQYF. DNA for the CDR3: TGCGCCAGCAGCTTCCTAGCGGGGGGTTGGGAGCAGTACTTC.

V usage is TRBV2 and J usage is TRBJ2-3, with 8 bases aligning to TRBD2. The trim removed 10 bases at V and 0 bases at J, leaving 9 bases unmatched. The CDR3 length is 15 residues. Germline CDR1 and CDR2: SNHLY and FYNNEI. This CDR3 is CATRTSGLSTDTQYF. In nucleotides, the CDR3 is TGTGCCACAAGAACTAGCGGACTTAGCACAGATACGCAGTATTTT.

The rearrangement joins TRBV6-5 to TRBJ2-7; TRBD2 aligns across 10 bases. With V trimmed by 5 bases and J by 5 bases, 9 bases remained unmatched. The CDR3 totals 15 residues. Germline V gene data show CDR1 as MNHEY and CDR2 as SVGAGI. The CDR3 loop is CASSPKRGGVNEQYF. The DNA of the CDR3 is TGTGCCAGCAGTCCTAAGCGGGGGGGCGTAAACGAGCAGTACTTC.

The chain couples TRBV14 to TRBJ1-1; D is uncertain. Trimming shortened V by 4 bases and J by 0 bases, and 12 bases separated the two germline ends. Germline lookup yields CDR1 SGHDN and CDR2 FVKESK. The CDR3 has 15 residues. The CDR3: CASSPRRGMNTEAFF. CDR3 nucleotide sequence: TGTGCCAGCAGCCCCCGTCGGGGAATGAACACTGAAGCTTTCTTT.

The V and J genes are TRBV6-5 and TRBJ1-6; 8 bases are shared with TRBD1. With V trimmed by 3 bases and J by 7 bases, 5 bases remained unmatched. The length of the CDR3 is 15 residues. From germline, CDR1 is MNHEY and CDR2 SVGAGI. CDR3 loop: CASSYSGQENSPLHF. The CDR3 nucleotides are TGTGCCAGCAGTTATTCGGGACAGGAGAATTCACCCCTCCACTTT.

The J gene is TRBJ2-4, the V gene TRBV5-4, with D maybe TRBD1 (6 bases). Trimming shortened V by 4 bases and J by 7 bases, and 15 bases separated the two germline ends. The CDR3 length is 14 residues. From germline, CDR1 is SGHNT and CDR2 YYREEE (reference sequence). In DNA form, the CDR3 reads TGTGCCAGCAGCCTCGGAACAGGGATGAACATTCAGTACTTC. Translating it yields CASSLGTGMNIQYF.

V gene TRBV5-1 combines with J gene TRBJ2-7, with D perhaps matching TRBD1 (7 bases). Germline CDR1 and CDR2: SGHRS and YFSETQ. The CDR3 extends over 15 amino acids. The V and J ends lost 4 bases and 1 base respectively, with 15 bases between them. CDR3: CASSGGTAPSYEQYF. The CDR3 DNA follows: TGCGCCAGCAGCGGGGGGACAGCCCCTTCCTACGAGCAGTACTTC.

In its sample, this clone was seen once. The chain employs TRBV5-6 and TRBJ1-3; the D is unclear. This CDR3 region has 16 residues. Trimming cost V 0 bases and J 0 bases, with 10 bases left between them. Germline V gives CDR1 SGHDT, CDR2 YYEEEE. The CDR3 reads CASSLAPGLSGNTIYF. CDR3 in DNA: TGTGCCAGCAGCTTGGCGCCGGGTCTCTCTGGAAACACCATATATTTT.

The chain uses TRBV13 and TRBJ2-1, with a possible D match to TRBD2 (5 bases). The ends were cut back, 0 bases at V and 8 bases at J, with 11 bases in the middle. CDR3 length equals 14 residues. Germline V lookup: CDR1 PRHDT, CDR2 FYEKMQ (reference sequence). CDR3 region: CASSLGSLRDEQFF. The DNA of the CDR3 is TGTGCCAGCAGCTTAGGTAGCCTGAGGGATGAGCAGTTCTTC.

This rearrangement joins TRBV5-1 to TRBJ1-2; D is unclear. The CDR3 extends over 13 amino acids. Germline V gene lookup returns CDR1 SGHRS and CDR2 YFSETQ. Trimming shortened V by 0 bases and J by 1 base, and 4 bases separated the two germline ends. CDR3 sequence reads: CASSLVDNYGYTF. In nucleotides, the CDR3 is TGCGCCAGCAGCTTGGTAGATAACTATGGCTACACCTTC.

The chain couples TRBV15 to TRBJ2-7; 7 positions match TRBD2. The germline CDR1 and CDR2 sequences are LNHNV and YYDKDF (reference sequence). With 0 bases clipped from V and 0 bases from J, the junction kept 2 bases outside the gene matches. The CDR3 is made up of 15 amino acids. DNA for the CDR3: TGTGCCACCAGCAGAGATTCTAGCGGCTCCTACGAGCAGTACTTC. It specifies CATSRDSSGSYEQYF. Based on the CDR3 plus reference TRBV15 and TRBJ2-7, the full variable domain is DAMVIQNPRYQVTQFGKPVTLSCSQTLNHNVMYWYQQKSSQAPKLLFHYYDKDFNNEADTPDNFQSRRPNTSFCFLDIRSPGLGDTAMYLCATSRDSSGSYEQYFGPGTRLTVT.

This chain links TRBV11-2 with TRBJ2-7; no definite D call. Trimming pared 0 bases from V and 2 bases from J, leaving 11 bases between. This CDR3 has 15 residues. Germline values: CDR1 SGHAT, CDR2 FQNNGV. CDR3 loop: CASSLEALIPYEQYF. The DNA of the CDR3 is TGTGCCAGCAGCTTAGAGGCTCTGATACCCTACGAGCAGTACTTC.

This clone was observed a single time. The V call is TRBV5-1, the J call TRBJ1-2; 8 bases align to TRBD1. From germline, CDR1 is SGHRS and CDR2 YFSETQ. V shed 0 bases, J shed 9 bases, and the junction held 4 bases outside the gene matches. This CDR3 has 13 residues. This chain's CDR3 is CASSLGQGLSYTF. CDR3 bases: TGCGCCAGCAGCTTGGGACAGGGGCTTAGCTACACCTTC. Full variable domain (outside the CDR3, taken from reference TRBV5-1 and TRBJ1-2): KAGVTQTPRYLIKTRGQQVTLSCSPISGHRSVSWYQQTPGQGLQFLFEYFSETQRNKGNFPGRFSGRQFSNSRSEMNVSTLELGDSALYLCASSLGQGLSYTFGSGTRLTVV.

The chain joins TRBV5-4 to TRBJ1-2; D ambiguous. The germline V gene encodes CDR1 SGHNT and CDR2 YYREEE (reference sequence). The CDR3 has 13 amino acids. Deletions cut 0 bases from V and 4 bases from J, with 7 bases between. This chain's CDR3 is CASSLDAGYGYTF. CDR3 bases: TGTGCCAGCAGCTTGGACGCAGGCTATGGCTACACCTTC.

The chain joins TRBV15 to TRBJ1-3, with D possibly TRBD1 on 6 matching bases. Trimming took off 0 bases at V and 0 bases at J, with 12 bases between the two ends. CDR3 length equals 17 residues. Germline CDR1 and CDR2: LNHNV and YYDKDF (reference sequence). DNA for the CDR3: TGTGCCACCAGCAGAGAATGGGACACTACCTCTGGAAACACCATATATTTT. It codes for CATSREWDTTSGNTIYF.

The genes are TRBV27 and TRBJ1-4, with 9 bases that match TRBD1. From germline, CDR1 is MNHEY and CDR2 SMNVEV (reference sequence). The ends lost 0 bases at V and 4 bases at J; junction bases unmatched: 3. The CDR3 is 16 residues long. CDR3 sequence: CASSLSEGQGNEKLFF. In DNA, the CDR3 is TGTGCCAGCAGTTTATCGGAGGGACAGGGTAATGAAAAACTGTTTTTT. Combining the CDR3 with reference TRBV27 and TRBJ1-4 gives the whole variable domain EAQVTQNPRYLITVTGKKLTVTCSQNMNHEYMSWYRQDPGLGLRQIYYSMNVEVTDKGDVPEGYKVSRKEKRNFPLILESPSPNQTSLYFCASSLSEGQGNEKLFFGSGTQLSVL.

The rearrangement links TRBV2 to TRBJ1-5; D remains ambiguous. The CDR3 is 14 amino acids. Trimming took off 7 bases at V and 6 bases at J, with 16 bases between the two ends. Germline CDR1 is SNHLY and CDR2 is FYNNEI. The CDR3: CASTQAPRGQPQHF. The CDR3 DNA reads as TGTGCCAGCACGCAGGCGCCTCGGGGTCAGCCCCAGCATTTT.

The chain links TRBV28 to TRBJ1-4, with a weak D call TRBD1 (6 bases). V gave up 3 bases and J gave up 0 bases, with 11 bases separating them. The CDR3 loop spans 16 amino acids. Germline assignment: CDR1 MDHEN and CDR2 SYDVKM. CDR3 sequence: CASSFQGPATNEKLFF. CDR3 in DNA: TGTGCCAGCAGTTTTCAGGGGCCCGCAACTAATGAAAAACTGTTTTTT.

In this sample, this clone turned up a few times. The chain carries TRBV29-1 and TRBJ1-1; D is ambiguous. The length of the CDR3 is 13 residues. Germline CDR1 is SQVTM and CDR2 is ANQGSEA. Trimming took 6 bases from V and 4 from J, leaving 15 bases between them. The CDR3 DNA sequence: TGCAGCGTCTCTCTCTTACTTGGCACTGAAGCTTTCTTT. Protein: CSVSLLLGTEAFF.

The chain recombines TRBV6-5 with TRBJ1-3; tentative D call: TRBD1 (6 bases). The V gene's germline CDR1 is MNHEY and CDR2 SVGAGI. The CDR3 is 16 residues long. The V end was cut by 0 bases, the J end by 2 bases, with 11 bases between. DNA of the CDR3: TGTGCCAGCAGTTACTCGTGGGGGGGGCCTGGAAACACCATATATTTT. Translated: CASSYSWGGPGNTIYF.

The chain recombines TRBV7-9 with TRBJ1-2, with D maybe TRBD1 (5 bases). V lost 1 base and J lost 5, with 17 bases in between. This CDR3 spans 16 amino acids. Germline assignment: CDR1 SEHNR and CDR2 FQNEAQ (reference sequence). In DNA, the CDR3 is TGTGCCAGCAGCTTAGGAACAGGCCACGAAGGGTATGGCTACACCTTC. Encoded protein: CASSLGTGHEGYGYTF.

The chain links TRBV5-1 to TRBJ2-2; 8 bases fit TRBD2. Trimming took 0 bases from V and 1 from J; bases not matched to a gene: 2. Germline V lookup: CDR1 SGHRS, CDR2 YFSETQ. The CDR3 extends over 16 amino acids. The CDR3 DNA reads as TGCGCCAGCAGCTTGGTTGCGGGGGGGAACACCGGGGAGCTGTTTTTT. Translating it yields CASSLVAGGNTGELFF.

The DNA of the CDR3 is TGTGCCAGCAGCCTTCTTGACTTGGGCGGGGAGCTGTTTTTT. It yields the protein CASSLLDLGGELFF. The chain links TRBV9 to TRBJ2-2; the D is unclear. CDR3 length equals 14 residues. The V gene lost 4 bases and the J gene lost 7 bases, with 14 bases spanning the gap. The germline V gene encodes CDR1 SGDLS and CDR2 YYNGEE.